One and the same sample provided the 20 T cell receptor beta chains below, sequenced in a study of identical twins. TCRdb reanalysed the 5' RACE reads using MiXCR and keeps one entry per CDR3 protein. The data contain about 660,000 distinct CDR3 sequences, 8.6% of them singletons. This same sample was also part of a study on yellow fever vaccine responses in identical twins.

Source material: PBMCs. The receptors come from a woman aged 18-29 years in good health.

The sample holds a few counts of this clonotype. CDR3 DNA: TGTGCCAGCAGTTTGTGGGTCGCGGCTTCAGATACGCAGTATTTT. This sequence encodes CASSLWVAASDTQYF. The chain couples TRBV12-3 or TRBV12-4 to TRBJ2-3; D ambiguous. The V and J ends lost 3 bases and 4 bases respectively, with 14 bases between them. The CDR3 covers 15 residues.

CDR3 region: CASSGGPSYEQYF. Here the CDR3 DNA reads TGTGCCAGCAGTGGGGGCCCCTCCTACGAGCAGTACTTC. The chain recombines TRBV28 with TRBJ2-7, with D perhaps TRBD1 (6 bases). The CDR3 contains 13 residues. Germline assignment: CDR1 MDHEN and CDR2 SYDVKM. Trimming pared 5 bases from V and 0 bases from J, leaving 8 bases between.

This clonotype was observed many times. CDR3 bases: TGCAGCGTTTGGACCGGGACAGGGTCCCACGAGCAGTACTTC. This translates into CSVWTGTGSHEQYF. The gene calls are TRBV29-1 and TRBJ2-7, with 9 positions matching TRBD1. The CDR3 has 14 amino acids. Germline trimming cut 5 bases from V and 5 bases from J; bases unmatched to any gene: 10. Germline CDR1 and CDR2: SQVTM and ANQGSEA.

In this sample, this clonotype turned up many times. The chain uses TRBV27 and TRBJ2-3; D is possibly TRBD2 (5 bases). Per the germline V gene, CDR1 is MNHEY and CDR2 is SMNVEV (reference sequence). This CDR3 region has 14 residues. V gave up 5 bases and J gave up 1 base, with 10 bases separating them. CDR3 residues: CASSVLAGTDTQYF. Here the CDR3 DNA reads TGTGCCAGCAGTGTCCTAGCCGGCACAGATACGCAGTATTTT.

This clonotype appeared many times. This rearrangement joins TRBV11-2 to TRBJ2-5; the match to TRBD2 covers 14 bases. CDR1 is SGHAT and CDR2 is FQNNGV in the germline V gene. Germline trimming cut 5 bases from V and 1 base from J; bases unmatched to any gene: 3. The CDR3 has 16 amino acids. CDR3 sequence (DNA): TGTGCCAGCAGCATAGGGACTAGCGGGAGCCAAGAGACCCAGTACTTC. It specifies CASSIGTSGSQETQYF.

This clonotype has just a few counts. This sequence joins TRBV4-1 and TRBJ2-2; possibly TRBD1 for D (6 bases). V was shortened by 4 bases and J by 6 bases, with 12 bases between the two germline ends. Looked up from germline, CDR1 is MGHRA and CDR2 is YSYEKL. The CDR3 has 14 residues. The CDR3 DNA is TGCGCCAGCAGCCTTCCTGGACAGTCCGGGGAGCTGTTTTTT. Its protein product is CASSLPGQSGELFF.

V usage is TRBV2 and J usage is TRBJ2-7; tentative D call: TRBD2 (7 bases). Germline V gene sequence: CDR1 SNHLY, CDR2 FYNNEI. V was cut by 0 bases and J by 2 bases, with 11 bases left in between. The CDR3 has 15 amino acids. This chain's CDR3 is CASSEARGGTYEQYF. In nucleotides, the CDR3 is TGTGCCAGCAGTGAAGCTCGCGGGGGCACCTACGAGCAGTACTTC. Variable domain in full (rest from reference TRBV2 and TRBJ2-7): EPEVTQTPSHQVTQMGQEVILRCVPISNHLYFYWYRQILGQKVEFLVSFYNNEISEKSEIFDDQFSVERPDGSNFTLKIRSTKLEDSAMYFCASSEARGGTYEQYFGPGTRLTVT.

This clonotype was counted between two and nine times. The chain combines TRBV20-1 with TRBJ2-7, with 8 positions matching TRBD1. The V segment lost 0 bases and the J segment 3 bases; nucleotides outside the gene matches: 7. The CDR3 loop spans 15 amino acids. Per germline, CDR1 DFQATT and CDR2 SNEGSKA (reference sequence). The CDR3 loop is CSARDDRGVGYEQYF. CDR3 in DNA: TGCAGTGCTAGAGATGACAGGGGCGTGGGCTACGAGCAGTACTTC.

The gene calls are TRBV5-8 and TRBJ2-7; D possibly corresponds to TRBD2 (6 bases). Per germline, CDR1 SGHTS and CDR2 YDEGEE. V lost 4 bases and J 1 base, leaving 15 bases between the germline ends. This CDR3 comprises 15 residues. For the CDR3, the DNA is TGTGCCAGCAGCCCGGCCGGGACTGTGTCCTACGAGCAGTACTTC. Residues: CASSPAGTVSYEQYF.

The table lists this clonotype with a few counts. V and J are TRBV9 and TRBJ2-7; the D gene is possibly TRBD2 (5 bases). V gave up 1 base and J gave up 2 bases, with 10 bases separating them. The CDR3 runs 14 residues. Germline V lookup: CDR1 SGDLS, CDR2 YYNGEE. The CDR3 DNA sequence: TGTGCCAGCAGCGTAAGGGCTAGCCCCTACGAGCAGTACTTC. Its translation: CASSVRASPYEQYF.

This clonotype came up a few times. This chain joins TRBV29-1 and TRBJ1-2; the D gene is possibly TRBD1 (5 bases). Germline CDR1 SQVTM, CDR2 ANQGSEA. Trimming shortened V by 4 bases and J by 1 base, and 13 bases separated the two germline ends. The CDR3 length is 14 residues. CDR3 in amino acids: CSVVDGDYNYGYTF. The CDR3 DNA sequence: TGCAGCGTTGTAGACGGGGACTATAACTATGGCTACACCTTC.

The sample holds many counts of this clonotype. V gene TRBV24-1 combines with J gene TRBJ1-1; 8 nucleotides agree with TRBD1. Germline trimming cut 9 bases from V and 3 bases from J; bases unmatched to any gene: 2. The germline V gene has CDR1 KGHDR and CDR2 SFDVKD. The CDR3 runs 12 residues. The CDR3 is CATADRDTEAFF. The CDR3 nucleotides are TGTGCCACCGCGGACAGGGACACTGAAGCTTTCTTT.

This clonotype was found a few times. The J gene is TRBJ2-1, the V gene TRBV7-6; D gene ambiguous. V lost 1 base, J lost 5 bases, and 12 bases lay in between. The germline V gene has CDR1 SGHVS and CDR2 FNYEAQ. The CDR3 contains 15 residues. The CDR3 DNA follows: TGTGCCAGCAGCTTAGATCCGGGCTCGAACAATGAGCAGTTCTTC. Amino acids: CASSLDPGSNNEQFF.

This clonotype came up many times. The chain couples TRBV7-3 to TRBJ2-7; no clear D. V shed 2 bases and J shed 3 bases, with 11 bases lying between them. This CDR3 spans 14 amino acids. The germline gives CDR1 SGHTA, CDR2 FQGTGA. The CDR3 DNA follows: TGTGCCAGCAGCTTATTGGCAGAGAGCTACGAGCAGTACTTC. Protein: CASSLLAESYEQYF.

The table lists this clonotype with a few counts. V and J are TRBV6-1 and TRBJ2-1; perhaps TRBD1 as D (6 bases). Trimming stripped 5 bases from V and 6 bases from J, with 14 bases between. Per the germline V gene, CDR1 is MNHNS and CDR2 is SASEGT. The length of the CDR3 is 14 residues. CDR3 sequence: CASSTGKMANEQFF. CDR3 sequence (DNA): TGTGCCAGCAGTACAGGGAAGATGGCCAATGAGCAGTTCTTC.

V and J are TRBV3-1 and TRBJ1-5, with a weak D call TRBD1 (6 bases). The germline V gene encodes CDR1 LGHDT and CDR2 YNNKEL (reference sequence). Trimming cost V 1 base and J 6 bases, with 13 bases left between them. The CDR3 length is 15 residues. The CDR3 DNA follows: TGTGCCAGCAGCCAAGGAAGCCGGACAGTTCAGCCCCAGCATTTT. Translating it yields CASSQGSRTVQPQHF.

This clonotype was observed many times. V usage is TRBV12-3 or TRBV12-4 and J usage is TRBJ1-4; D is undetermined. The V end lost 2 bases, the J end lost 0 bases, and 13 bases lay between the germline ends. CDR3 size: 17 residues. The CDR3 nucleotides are TGTGCCAGCAGTTTAATCAGAGGAAATCCAACTAATGAAAAACTGTTTTTT. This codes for CASSLIRGNPTNEKLFF.

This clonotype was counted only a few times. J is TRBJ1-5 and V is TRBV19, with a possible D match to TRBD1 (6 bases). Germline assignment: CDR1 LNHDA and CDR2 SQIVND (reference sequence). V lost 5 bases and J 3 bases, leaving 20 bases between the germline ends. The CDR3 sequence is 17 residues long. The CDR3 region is CASSPPSWGLDNQPQHF. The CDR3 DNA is TGTGCCAGTAGTCCGCCTTCATGGGGGCTCGACAATCAGCCCCAGCATTTT.

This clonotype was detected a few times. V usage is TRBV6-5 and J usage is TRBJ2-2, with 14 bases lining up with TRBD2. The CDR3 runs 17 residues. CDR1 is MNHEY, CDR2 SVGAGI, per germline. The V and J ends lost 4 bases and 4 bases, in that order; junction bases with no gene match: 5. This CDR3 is CASSSTSGRVVTGELFF. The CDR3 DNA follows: TGTGCCAGCAGTTCGACTAGCGGGAGGGTGGTCACCGGGGAGCTGTTTTTT.

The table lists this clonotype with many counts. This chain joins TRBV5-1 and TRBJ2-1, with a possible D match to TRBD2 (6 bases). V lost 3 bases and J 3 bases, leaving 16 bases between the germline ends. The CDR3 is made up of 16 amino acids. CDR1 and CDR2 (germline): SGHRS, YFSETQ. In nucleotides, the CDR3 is TGCGCCAGCAGCTCGCCCGCCGGGACTTTCTACAATGAGCAGTTCTTC. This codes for CASSSPAGTFYNEQFF.